Listed below are T cell receptor beta chains from one sample, sequenced in a study of T cell responses to AZD1222 COVID-19 vaccine. Clones were read by immunoSEQ multiplex PCR, and TCRdb kept only the in-frame ones, dropping some. The sample holds over 50,000 clones, 89% seen once. The specimen comprised peripheral blood, sampled 28 days after the second AZD1222 dose. The receptors were sampled from an adult who received the AZD1222 COVID-19 vaccine. The CDR3 runs from the conserved cysteine through the conserved F or W. A D gene is named only where the DNA matches it firmly. Clone size, where shown, is once, few, many, or a class for clones that have expanded.

d_gene,j_gene,v_gene,abundance,CDR3nt,CDR3aa
NA,TRBJ1-2,TRBV10-2,NA,TGCGCCAGCAGTGAGGGGGGCTATGGCTACACCTTC,CASSEGGYGYTF
NA,TRBJ2-3,TRBV5-6,once,TGTGCCAGCAGCTTTTGGCGCGGTCAAGGTAGCACAGATACGCAGTATTTT,CASSFWRGQGSTDTQYF
TRBD1,TRBJ2-1,TRBV5-6,NA,TGTGCCAGCAGCGTGGACAGGATGAATGAGCAGTTCTTC,CASSVDRMNEQFF
NA,TRBJ1-2,TRBV30,NA,TGTGCCTGGAGTGGCGGGGTGCAGGGCTACACCTTC,CAWSGGVQGYTF
NA,TRBJ2-2,TRBV7-8,NA,TGTGCCAGCAGCTTAGTCAGCGGGACCGGGGAGCTGTTTTTT,CASSLVSGTGELFF
TRBD1,TRBJ2-3,TRBV11-3,NA,TGTGCCAGCAGTCCGGGACAGAGCACAGATACGCAGTATTTT,CASSPGQSTDTQYF
TRBD2,TRBJ2-1,TRBV6-2/TRBV6-3,NA,TGTGCCAGCAGTTACTGGAGCGGGACCCACAACAATGAGCAGTTCTTC,CASSYWSGTHNNEQFF
NA,TRBJ1-3,TRBV19,NA,TGTGCCAGTAGTACCCAGGTATCTGGAAACACCATATATTTT,CASSTQVSGNTIYF
TRBD2,TRBJ2-1,TRBV19,NA,TGTGCCAGTAGTGCGCCGGGACTAGTGGATAATGAGCAGTTCTTC,CASSAPGLVDNEQFF
NA,TRBJ2-7,TRBV20-1,NA,TGCAGTGCTAGTCCCCCCTCCTACGAGCAGTACTTC,CSASPPSYEQYF
TRBD1,TRBJ1-2,TRBV19,NA,TGTGCCAGTAGTGCCGTTGCCCAACAGGGGGTGGGCTACACCTTC,CASSAVAQQGVGYTF
NA,TRBJ1-2,TRBV15,NA,TGTGCCACCAGCAGAGACAGCTATGGCTACACCTTC,CATSRDSYGYTF
NA,TRBJ2-7,TRBV27,NA,TGTGCCAGCAGTACCCGACCCTCGGCGGAGGAGCAGTACTTC,CASSTRPSAEEQYF
NA,TRBJ2-7,TRBV4-1,few,TGCGCCAGCAGCCAAGAAGATCAGGGGTCGTCCTACGAGCAGTACTTC,CASSQEDQGSSYEQYF
TRBD1,TRBJ1-2,TRBV7-8,NA,TGTGCCAGCAGCTTAGCCGGAGGGGGCGGAGGCTATGGCTACACCTTC,CASSLAGGGGGYGYTF
NA,TRBJ2-1,TRBV19,NA,TGTGCCAGTAGTATCGCGCGGGACAATGAGCAGTTCTTC,CASSIARDNEQFF